At least ten counts were recorded for the clone carrying this T cell receptor beta chain. The data are from a study of shared clonotypes between healthy human individuals. Assay used: immunoSEQ multiplex PCR; TCRdb lists only in-frame clones, some missing. The sample consists of about 110,000 clones, about 70% of them appearing once. Germline CDR1 MRHNA, CDR2 SNTAGT. The CDR3 loop spans 15 amino acids. V gave up 0 bases and J gave up 0 bases, with 6 bases separating them. This receptor was identified in a woman in her twenties or thirties in good health. Source material: memory CD8+ T cells sorted from blood. The subset is: CD45RO+ cells pooled with CCR7-negative TemRA cells. The chain is built from TRBV6-4 and TRBJ2-1; tentative D call: TRBD2 (6 bases). CDR3 bases: TGTGCCAGCAGTGACTCAGCGGGCTCCTACAATGAGCAGTTCTTC. It encodes CASSDSAGSYNEQFF.